The present entry profiles one TCR beta chain with its context. The antigen is undetermined. The data were taken from a study of CD8 T cells in Susac syndrome. Broader study findings: CD4+ T cell repertoires in Susac syndrome lacked clonal expansion.

RNA, at 0.5 to 1 ug, was reverse transcribed with random hexamers. A multiplex approach, immunoSEQ multiplex PCR, amplified TCR beta CDR3 across 54 Vbeta and 13 Jbeta. TCRdb ran MiXCR on the immunoSEQ multiplex PCR reads and lists one entry per CDR3 protein. The sample records some 160,000 distinct CDR3 sequences, 94% being singletons. The diagnostic criteria for definite or probable disease, as recently defined, were met by the patients with Susac syndrome. TEMRA cells were FACS-enriched, unlike CD8+ and CD4+ T cells, which were negatively isolated. This sequence originates from a human donor with Susac syndrome. The source material was CD4+ T cells from PBMCs.

The CDR3 DNA reads TGTGCCAGCAGTCTCCGGGACAGGGGGTTCGATACGCAGTATTTT. Translation gives CASSLRDRGFDTQYF. The rearrangement uses TRBV27 and TRBJ2-3; 11 bases map to TRBD1. The germline gives CDR1 MNHEY, CDR2 SMNVEV (reference sequence). V lost 5 bases and J lost 6; bases outside the gene matches: 7. This CDR3 comprises 15 residues.